One sample yielded the 13 T cell receptor beta chains listed below, sequenced in a study of tumor and adjacent non-tumor tissue in lung cancer. No cell sorting was done before RNA was extracted from the tissue. More than 3 cm separated this lung sample from the edge of the tumor. The library came from three nested PCR rounds adapted from ARM-PCR protocols. TCRdb re-called the multiplex PCR reads through MiXCR, storing one row per CDR3 protein. The sample lists 60,000 to 90,000 distinct CDR3 sequences, around 70% seen once, with about a quarter in the top ten. Sequenced input: distant non-tumor lung tissue. These receptor sequences come from a woman aged 50 to 60 with non-small cell lung cancer.

With regard to this clonotype: The CDR3 does not close with the conserved phenylalanine or tryptophan, likely indicating a read error. The chain combines TRBV6-2 or TRBV6-3 with TRBJ2-7, with D tentatively TRBD2 (5 bases). Trimming removed 0 bases at V and 6 bases at J, with 21 bases between. The CDR3 runs 17 residues. The germline gives CDR1 MNHEY, CDR2 SVGEGT. CDR3 nucleotide sequence: TGTGCCAGCAGTTACTCGAGGACTTGGACGGGTGTGGCCGAGCAGTACTCC. This codes for CASSYSRTWTGVAEQYS.

This clonotype was observed a single time. The V and J genes are TRBV12-3 or TRBV12-4 and TRBJ2-3, with D possibly being TRBD2 (6 bases). There are 13 residues in the CDR3. Trimming removed 9 bases at V and 7 bases at J, with 17 bases between. CDR3 residues: CASLTGVINTQYF. The DNA for the CDR3 is TGTGCCAGTCTAACGGGAGTTATAAATACGCAGTATTTT.

To note about this clonotype: The junction does not match germline at one end; this may be a read error. The rearrangement links TRBV10-3 to TRBJ2-5, with 10 nucleotides matching TRBD2. Germline lookup yields CDR1 ENHRY and CDR2 SYGVKD. The CDR3 covers 19 residues. The CDR3 DNA follows: TGTTCCATCAGTGAGTCCCCCCACGCTAGCGGGAGAGTTCAAGAGATCCAGTACTTC. It specifies CSISESPHASGRVQEIQYF.

The genes are TRBV19 and TRBJ2-1; TRBD2 matches at 7 bases. V lost 7 bases, J lost 8 bases, and 14 bases stayed unmatched. CDR1 and CDR2 (germline): LNHDA, SQIVND (reference sequence). There are 15 residues in the CDR3. The CDR3 is CASIRVGGSYDEQFF. In nucleotides, the CDR3 is TGTGCCAGTATCCGCGTGGGCGGGAGTTATGATGAGCAGTTCTTC.

About this clonotype: A read error may explain this, as a much larger clone is one base away. The CDR3 DNA reads TGCAGTGCTAGAGAGGCAGGGGGCTCGTACGAGCAGTACTTC. Translating gives CSAREAGGSYEQYF. This rearrangement joins TRBV20-1 to TRBJ2-7, with TRBD1 matching 8 bases. In germline, CDR1 is DFQATT, CDR2 SNEGSKA (reference sequence). Trimming removed 0 bases from V and 4 bases from J; junction bases left unmatched: 5. The CDR3 length is 14 residues.

As regards this clonotype: One end of the junction varies from germline; a read error may be responsible. V gene TRBV5-1 combines with J gene TRBJ1-4, with D perhaps matching TRBD1 (6 bases). The V gene's germline CDR1 is SGHRS and CDR2 YFSETQ. This CDR3 region has 14 residues. CDR3: CASRGQRGNEKLFF. The CDR3 DNA follows: TGCGCCAGCAGAGGACAGCGGGGAAATGAAAAACTGTTCTTT. The full variable domain, its missing parts supplied by reference TRBV5-1 and TRBJ1-4, is KAGVTQTPRYLIKTRGQQVTLSCSPISGHRSVSWYQQTPGQGLQFLFEYFSETQRNKGNFPGRFSGRQFSNSRSEMNVSTLELGDSALYLCASRGQRGNEKLFFGSGTQLSVL.

This clonotype has just a few counts. Lacking the conserved final phenylalanine or tryptophan, this CDR3 likely reflects a read error. The DNA is omitted, as the CDR3 cannot be located on it reliably, and the CDR3 follows TCRdb's listing. The gene calls are TRBV10-3 and TRBJ2-1; the table assigns TRBD1, which was not confirmed against the DNA. Germline CDR1 is ENHRY and CDR2 is SYGVKD. The CDR3 sequence runs 14 residues, both termini included. This CDR3 is CAISGTGNTNEHFL.

As concerns this clonotype: One base away lies a much larger clone, so this may be a sequencing read error. The rearrangement links TRBV20-1 to TRBJ2-1, with 7 bases that match TRBD2. Germline CDR1 reads DFQATT; CDR2 reads SNEGSKA (reference sequence). The CDR3 totals 14 residues. The CDR3 DNA reads as TGCAGTGCTAGTGGGCCTAGCGGTAACAATGAGAAGTTCTTC. Its translation: CSASGPSGNNEKFF.

This chain uses TRBV29-1 with TRBJ2-4; 15 bases are shared with TRBD2. The CDR3 is 18 amino acids. In germline, CDR1 is SQVTM, CDR2 ANQGSEA. V shed 6 bases and J 6 bases; nucleotides not matched to a gene: 15. CDR3 DNA: TGCAGCGTAGAACTGGGACTAGCGGGAGGATCCTCGGGAAACATTCAGTACTTC. This codes for CSVELGLAGGSSGNIQYF.

This clonotype appeared many times. The gene calls are TRBV20-1 and TRBJ1-5, with D possibly matching TRBD1 (6 bases). CDR1 DFQATT and CDR2 SNEGSKA come from the germline V gene (reference sequence). The CDR3 contains 14 residues. The V end lost 5 bases, the J end lost 4 bases, and 15 bases lay between the germline ends. The DNA of the CDR3 is TGCAGTGCTCAAAGACCCCAGGGGAATCAGCCCCAGCATTTT. Translating gives CSAQRPQGNQPQHF.

Worth noting for this clonotype: At one of its ends the junction is not consistent with the germline gene, which may arise from a read error. V usage is TRBV6-1 and J usage is TRBJ2-2, with D unclear. Germline CDR1 and CDR2: MNHNS and SASEGT. The CDR3 covers 13 residues. Here the CDR3 reads CASLVGSTEELFF. As DNA, the CDR3 is TGTGCCAGTCTAGTGGGCAGCACCGAGGAGCTGTTTTTT.

This clonotype was observed a single time. This chain links TRBV6-1 with TRBJ2-3; no reliable D call. Looked up from germline, CDR1 is MNHNS and CDR2 is SASEGT. V lost 3 bases and J lost 4, with 20 bases in between. This CDR3 comprises 17 residues. This chain's CDR3 is CASSDRGSWCSADTQYF. DNA for the CDR3: TGTGCCAGCAGTGACCGTGGTAGTTGGTGTTCTGCAGATACGCAGTATTTT.

For this clonotype: The missing conserved phenylalanine or tryptophan at the end of this CDR3 makes a read error likely. V gene TRBV29-1 combines with J gene TRBJ1-5; tentatively, D is TRBD1 (5 bases). Between the trimmed V and J ends, which lost 6 bases and 11 bases, there was a span of 23 bases. The CDR3 contains 14 residues. Germline CDR1 is SQVTM and CDR2 is ANQGSEA. This CDR3 is CSVADGGGFNAQHL. CDR3 nucleotide sequence: TGCAGCGTAGCGGACGGGGGAGGGTTTAATGCCCAGCATCTT.